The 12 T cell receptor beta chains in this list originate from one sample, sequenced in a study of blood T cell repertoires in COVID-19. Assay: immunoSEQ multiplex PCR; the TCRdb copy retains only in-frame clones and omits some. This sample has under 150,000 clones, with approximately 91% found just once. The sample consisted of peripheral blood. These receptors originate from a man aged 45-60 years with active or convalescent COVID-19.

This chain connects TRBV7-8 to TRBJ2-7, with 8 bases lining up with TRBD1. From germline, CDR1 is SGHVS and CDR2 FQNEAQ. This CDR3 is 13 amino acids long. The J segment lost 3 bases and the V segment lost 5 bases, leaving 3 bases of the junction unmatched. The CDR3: CASSVGQGYEQYF. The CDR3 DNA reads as TGTGCCAGCAGCGTAGGACAGGGCTACGAGCAGTACTTC.

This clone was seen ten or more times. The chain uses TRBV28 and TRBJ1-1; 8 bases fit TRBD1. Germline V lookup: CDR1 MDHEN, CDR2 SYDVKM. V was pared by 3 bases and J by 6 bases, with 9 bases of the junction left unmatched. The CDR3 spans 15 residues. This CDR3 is CASSLRQGRRAEAFF. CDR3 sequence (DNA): TGTGCCAGCAGTTTGAGACAGGGGCGAAGGGCTGAAGCTTTCTTT.

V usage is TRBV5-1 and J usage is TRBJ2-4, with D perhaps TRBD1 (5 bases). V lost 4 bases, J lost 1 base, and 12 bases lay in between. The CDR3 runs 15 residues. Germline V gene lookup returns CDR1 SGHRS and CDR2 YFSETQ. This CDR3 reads CASSIQGEAKNIQYF. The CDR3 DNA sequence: TGCGCCAGCAGCATCCAGGGCGAGGCCAAAAACATTCAGTACTTC.

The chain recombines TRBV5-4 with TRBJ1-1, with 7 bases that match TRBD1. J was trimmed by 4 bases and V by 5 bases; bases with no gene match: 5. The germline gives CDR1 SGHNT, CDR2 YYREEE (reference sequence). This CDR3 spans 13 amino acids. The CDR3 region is CASRVTGSTEAFF. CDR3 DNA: TGTGCCAGCAGGGTGACAGGGAGCACTGAAGCTTTCTTT.

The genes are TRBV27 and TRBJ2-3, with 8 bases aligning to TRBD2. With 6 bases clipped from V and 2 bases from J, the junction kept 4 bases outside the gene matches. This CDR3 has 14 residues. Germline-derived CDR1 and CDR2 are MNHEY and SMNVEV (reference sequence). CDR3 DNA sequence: TGTGCCAGCAGCTCTAGCGGGTTCACAGATACGCAGTATTTT. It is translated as CASSSSGFTDTQYF.

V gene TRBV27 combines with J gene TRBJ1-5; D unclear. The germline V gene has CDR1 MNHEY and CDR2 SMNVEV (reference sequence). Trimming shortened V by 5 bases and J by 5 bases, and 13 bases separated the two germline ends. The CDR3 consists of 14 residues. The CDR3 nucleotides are TGTGCCAGCAGTCCACGAACGGTACATCAGCCCCAGCATTTT. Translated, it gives CASSPRTVHQPQHF.

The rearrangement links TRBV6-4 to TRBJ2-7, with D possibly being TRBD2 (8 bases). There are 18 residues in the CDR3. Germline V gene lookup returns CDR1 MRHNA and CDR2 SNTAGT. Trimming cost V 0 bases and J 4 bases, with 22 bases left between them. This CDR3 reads CASSDSKQGPGGLYEQYF. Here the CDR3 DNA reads TGTGCCAGCAGTGACTCGAAACAGGGGCCGGGAGGGCTATACGAGCAGTACTTC.

The CDR3 DNA follows: TGTGCCAGCAGTAGGAGATCTCTTAACTATGGCTACACCTTC. This translates into CASSRRSLNYGYTF. J is TRBJ1-2 and V is TRBV2; the D is unclear. CDR1 and CDR2 from the germline V gene are SNHLY and FYNNEI. CDR3 length: 14 amino acids. V lost 5 bases, J lost 1 base, and 11 bases lay in between.

The CDR3 protein is CASSLGQAAYGYTF. DNA of the CDR3: TGCGCCAGCAGCCTGGGACAGGCGGCCTATGGCTACACCTTC. V is TRBV5-1 and J is TRBJ1-2; 8 nucleotides line up with TRBD1. The CDR3 is made up of 14 amino acids. V shed 4 bases and J 4 bases; nucleotides not matched to a gene: 6. CDR1 SGHRS and CDR2 YFSETQ come from the germline V gene.

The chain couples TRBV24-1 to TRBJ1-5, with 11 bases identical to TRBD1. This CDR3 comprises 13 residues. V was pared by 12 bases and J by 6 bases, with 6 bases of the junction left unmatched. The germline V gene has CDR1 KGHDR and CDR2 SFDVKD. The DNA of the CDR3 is TGTGCCTTCCGGGACAGGGGGATTCAGCCCCAGCATTTT. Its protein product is CAFRDRGIQPQHF.

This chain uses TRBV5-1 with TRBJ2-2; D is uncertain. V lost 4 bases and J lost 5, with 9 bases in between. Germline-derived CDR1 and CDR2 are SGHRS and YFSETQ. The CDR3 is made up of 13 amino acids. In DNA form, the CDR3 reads TGCGCCAGCAGCCCGAGAGGAACCGGGGAGCTGTTTTTT. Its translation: CASSPRGTGELFF. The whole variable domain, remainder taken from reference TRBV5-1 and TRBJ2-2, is KAGVTQTPRYLIKTRGQQVTLSCSPISGHRSVSWYQQTPGQGLQFLFEYFSETQRNKGNFPGRFSGRQFSNSRSEMNVSTLELGDSALYLCASSPRGTGELFFGEGSRLTVL.

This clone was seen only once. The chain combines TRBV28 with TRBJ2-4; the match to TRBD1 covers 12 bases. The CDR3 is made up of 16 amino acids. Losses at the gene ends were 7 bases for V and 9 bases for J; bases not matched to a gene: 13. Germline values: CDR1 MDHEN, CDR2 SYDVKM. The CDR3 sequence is CASTQTGTGGHGIQYF. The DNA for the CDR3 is TGTGCCAGCACTCAAACCGGGACAGGGGGCCACGGCATTCAGTACTTC.